These T cell receptor beta chains were read from a single sample in a study of T cell repertoires in cytomegalovirus infection. No cognate antigen is known for these TCRs. TCRdb passed the reads through MiXCR, listing each CDR3 protein once. The sample carries about a million distinct CDR3 sequences, 30% to 40% recorded once. The source material was cultured CD8+ T cells from PBMCs, sampled from culture after CMV antigen stimulation. Receptors were obtained from a human donor in good health (CMV status not recorded). Some clones in this sample may be carry-over from other donors' samples. Each CDR3 is given with its conserved first and last residue.

>TRBJ2-1|TRBV4-3
CASSQASHEQFF
>TRBJ2-1|TRBV19
CASSIPYRGSSYNEQFF
>TRBJ2-4|TRBV7-6
CASSLAAAGGPPNIQYF
>TRBJ1-1|TRBV24-1
CATSDAEMNTEAFF
>TRBJ1-1|TRBV25-1
CASSAKLNTEAFF
>TRBJ1-1|TRBV14
CASSQYLRAAVRDTEAFF
>TRBJ1-1|TRBV19
CATHDWGQPIMNTEAFF
>TRBJ2-5|TRBV7-2
CASSLVGSGVETQYF
>TRBJ1-1|TRBV7-3
CASSLTRRENTEAFF
>TRBJ1-2|TRBV4-3
CASSQVEGHGYGYTF
>TRBJ1-1|TRBV28
CASSRRGGLNTEAFF
>TRBJ1-5|TRBV4-1
CASSQDPDRIYGNQPQHF
>TRBJ1-6|TRBV4-1
CASRGTGWNSPLHF
>TRBJ1-2|TRBV7-8
CASSSGPPGFNYGYTF
>TRBJ1-4|TRBV28
CASTFAGDWTNEKLFF
>TRBJ1-5|TRBV7-9
CASSSRRSNQPQHF
>TRBJ2-3|TRBV6-5
CASSSGDRSDTQYF
>TRBJ1-1|TRBV7-2
CASSLRATGPSTEAFF
>TRBJ2-1|TRBV20-1
CSARSGGAYEQFF
>TRBJ2-2|TRBV7-3
CASSIGTDTGELFF
>TRBJ2-1|TRBV2
CASSVVEGQDYNEQFF
>TRBJ2-3|TRBV7-9
CASSSTWSQVDTQYF
>TRBJ1-1|TRBV7-6
CASSLDYPGGGTEAFF
>TRBJ2-5|TRBV12-3/TRBV12-4
CASSLSRIPTRQETQYF
>TRBJ2-7|TRBV4-1
CASSQARLAGTGEQYF
>TRBJ2-5|TRBV28
CASSLRGSETQYF
>TRBJ2-7|TRBV10-1
CASSDYLLPGQGLYEQYF
>TRBJ2-1|TRBV27
CASSRSGPSSYNEQFF
>TRBJ2-3|TRBV7-9
CASSPLAGKGTDTQYF
>TRBJ2-2|TRBV11-2
CASSFWGLAGTGELFF
>TRBJ1-5|TRBV12-3/TRBV12-4
CASSFGPSNQPQHF
>TRBJ2-3|TRBV6-6
CASSWTLTGGDRTDTQYF
>TRBJ1-5|TRBV4-2
CASSQDSEVRNQPQHF
>TRBJ1-2|TRBV10-3
CAISESGAQESYTF
>TRBJ2-6|TRBV12-3/TRBV12-4
CASSFYTGVPGSGANVLTF
>TRBJ1-6|TRBV28
CASSLTGSNPLHF
>TRBJ1-5|TRBV12-3/TRBV12-4
CASSFRRLTPQDGNQPQHF
>TRBJ1-2|TRBV4-3
CASSQDLAANYGYTF
>TRBJ2-2|TRBV7-4
CASSFPTGTPNTGELFF
>TRBJ2-3|TRBV7-9
CAGIRGLAGLTDTQYF
>TRBJ1-5|TRBV7-8
CASSSRQGYQPQHF
>TRBJ1-5|TRBV10-1
CASNSAESNQPQHF
>TRBJ1-1|TRBV7-6
CASSLRRGGPGTEAFF
>TRBJ2-2|TRBV10-3
CAISGTSGGEPAGELFF
>TRBJ2-1|TRBV6-2/TRBV6-3
CASSYAAGAYNEQFF
>TRBJ2-1|TRBV7-6
CASSSTGSRNNEQFF
>TRBJ1-1|TRBV9
CASSASGAGTEAFF
>TRBJ2-1|TRBV5-6
CSSSFWTGVYNEQFF
>TRBJ1-1|TRBV7-3
CASSATALNTEAFF